This entry is about one T cell receptor beta chain. The source of the sample is a study of shared T cell receptors in the human thymus. Repertoires were generated with immunoSEQ multiplex PCR, while TCRdb's copy carries only in-frame clones and drops some. Among more than 550,000 clones, 80% to 90% were seen once, and the ten largest hold 0.008% to 0.011%. The germline gives CDR1 MNHEY, CDR2 SMNVEV (reference sequence). CDR3 size: 13 residues. Trimming removed 2 bases at V and 0 bases at J, with 4 bases between. A further study also used this sample, focusing on human thymus T cells. As that study records: Having surgery to correct congenital heart defects, healthy Finnish infants acted as the donors. The related literature has documented a marked overlap of thymic repertoires among unrelated individuals.

The gene calls are TRBV27 and TRBJ1-1; the D is unclear. Sequenced material: thymocytes. The origin of this receptor is a girl under three years old with a congenital heart defect. The DNA of the CDR3 is TGTGCCAGCAGTTTAAATATGAACACTGAAGCTTTCTTT. Its protein is CASSLNMNTEAFF.